A single sample is the source of the 16 T cell receptor beta chains below, sequenced in a study of immune cell composition in non-small cell lung cancer. Method: immunoSEQ multiplex PCR; TCRdb's copy keeps in-frame clones and lacks some. The sample has roughly 4,900 clones, approximately 83% seen once. The sample was lung tumor tissue. These receptors all come from a human donor with non-small cell lung cancer.

This clone was counted a single time. V usage is TRBV2 and J usage is TRBJ2-5, with TRBD1 as a possible D gene (6 bases). Germline CDR1 SNHLY, CDR2 FYNNEI. V was trimmed by 6 bases and J by 3 bases, leaving 14 bases between them. The CDR3 is 14 residues long. The CDR3 protein is CASRGETGKETQYF. The CDR3 DNA reads as TGTGCCAGCAGAGGGGAGACAGGCAAAGAGACCCAGTACTTC. Full variable domain (missing parts from reference TRBV2 and TRBJ2-5): EPEVTQTPSHQVTQMGQEVILRCVPISNHLYFYWYRQILGQKVEFLVSFYNNEISEKSEIFDDQFSVERPDGSNFTLKIRSTKLEDSAMYFCASRGETGKETQYFGPGTRLLVL.

This clone appeared a single time. Sequence at one end of the junction differs from germline and may be a read error. V is TRBV5-5 and J is TRBJ1-3; TRBD1 is a possible D gene (5 bases). CDR1 SGHKS and CDR2 YYEKEE come from the germline V gene (reference sequence). This CDR3 is 17 amino acids long. The CDR3 DNA sequence: TGCGCCAGCAGCCAAGACATGAGAGGGGCAAATGGAAACACCATATATTTT. This sequence encodes CASSQDMRGANGNTIYF. The full variable domain, in which reference TRBV5-5 and TRBJ1-3 provide the parts outside the CDR3, is DAGVTQSPTHLIKTRGQQVTLRCSPISGHKSVSWYQQVLGQGPQFIFQYYEKEERGRGNFPDRFSARQFPNYSSELNVNALLLGDSALYLCASSQDMRGANGNTIYFGEGSWLTVV.

This chain connects TRBV6-1 to TRBJ2-1; 8 nucleotides align to TRBD1. After removal of 4 bases from V and 1 base from J, the junction contained 9 bases not matched to a gene. CDR1 MNHNS and CDR2 SASEGT come from the germline V gene. CDR3 length equals 17 residues. CDR3 in DNA: TGTGCCAGCAGTGCGACGACAGGGGCTGATTCCTACAATGAGCAGTTCTTC. Translation gives CASSATTGADSYNEQFF.

The genes are TRBV5-1 and TRBJ1-6; D unresolved. Germline CDR1 and CDR2: SGHRS and YFSETQ. The CDR3 is 13 amino acids. V was clipped by 4 bases and J by 7 bases, with 9 bases between them. This CDR3 reads CASSPDPNSPLHF. CDR3 sequence (DNA): TGCGCCAGCAGCCCAGACCCAAATTCACCCCTCCACTTT.

This chain joins TRBV2 and TRBJ2-7; D unclear. Germline CDR1 SNHLY, CDR2 FYNNEI. Trimming stripped 5 bases from V and 5 bases from J, with 13 bases between. The CDR3 spans 13 residues. The CDR3 nucleotides read TGTGCCAGCAGTACATGGGGTTCGGACGAGCAGTACTTC. This translates into CASSTWGSDEQYF.

The rearrangement links TRBV14 to TRBJ1-2; unclear D gene. The CDR3 totals 14 residues. Trimming took 0 bases from V and 3 from J, leaving 8 bases between them. The germline V gene has CDR1 SGHDN and CDR2 FVKESK. CDR3 loop: CASSQDYGDYGYTF. In DNA, the CDR3 is TGTGCCAGCAGCCAAGATTACGGGGACTATGGCTACACCTTC.

The chain links TRBV27 to TRBJ2-5, with 11 bases that match TRBD1. V gave up 7 bases and J gave up 2 bases; unmatched junction bases: 9. CDR3 length equals 16 residues. Germline CDR1 and CDR2: MNHEY and SMNVEV (reference sequence). CDR3 region: CASNPGQGVFQETQYF. The DNA of the CDR3 is TGTGCCAGCAACCCGGGACAGGGGGTTTTTCAAGAGACCCAGTACTTC.

This clone was observed a handful of times. The rearrangement joins TRBV19 to TRBJ1-5, with TRBD1 as a possible D gene (5 bases). The CDR3 sequence is 15 residues long. The germline V gene encodes CDR1 LNHDA and CDR2 SQIVND (reference sequence). V lost 3 bases and J 4 bases, leaving 13 bases between the germline ends. For the CDR3, the DNA is TGTGCCAGTAGTATGAGGACAATCCGTAATCAGCCCCAGCATTTT. Protein: CASSMRTIRNQPQHF.

The rearrangement joins TRBV7-9 to TRBJ2-5, with D tentatively TRBD2 (5 bases). CDR3 length: 17 amino acids. Germline V gene data show CDR1 as SEHNR and CDR2 as FQNEAQ (reference sequence). Trimming took 4 bases from V and 0 from J, leaving 18 bases between them. The DNA of the CDR3 is TGTGCCAGCAGCTCCCAACTAGTCCTAGGGTACCAAGAGACCCAGTACTTC. This encodes CASSSQLVLGYQETQYF.

The chain links TRBV5-5 to TRBJ1-1, with no clear D. V lost 1 base, J lost 5 bases, and 9 bases lay in between. Germline CDR1 and CDR2: SGHKS and YYEKEE (reference sequence). There are 13 residues in the CDR3. The CDR3 loop is CASSLMTATEAFF. CDR3 coding DNA: TGTGCCAGCAGCTTGATGACGGCTACTGAAGCTTTCTTT.

The chain employs TRBV7-2 and TRBJ2-3, with TRBD2 matching over 8 bases. Germline V gives CDR1 SGHTA, CDR2 FQGNSA. CDR3 length: 14 amino acids. Losses at the gene ends were 3 bases for V and 6 bases for J; bases not matched to a gene: 5. The CDR3 bases are TGTGCCAGCAGCTTGACGGGGGGGCCGGATACGCAGTATTTT. It translates to CASSLTGGPDTQYF.

The DNA of the CDR3 is TGTGCCAGCAGCCCAACTAGACAGGGGTCCTACAATGAGCAGTTCTTC. This codes for CASSPTRQGSYNEQFF. V and J are TRBV7-9 and TRBJ2-1; 8 nucleotides align to TRBD1. Germline CDR1 is SEHNR and CDR2 is FQNEAQ (reference sequence). V lost 5 bases and J lost 1; bases outside the gene matches: 7. This CDR3 contains 16 residues.

The chain links TRBV9 to TRBJ2-2, with D hard to call. Germline CDR1 SGDLS, CDR2 YYNGEE. CDR3 length: 15 amino acids. Trimming pared 0 bases from V and 0 bases from J, leaving 6 bases between. CDR3 in amino acids: CASSVAVANTGELFF. CDR3 DNA sequence: TGTGCCAGCAGCGTAGCGGTCGCGAACACCGGGGAGCTGTTTTTT.

This chain links TRBV7-3 with TRBJ1-2, with D uncertain. Per the germline V gene, CDR1 is SGHTA and CDR2 is FQGTGA. This CDR3 is 9 amino acids long. V lost 6 bases and J lost 12, with 8 bases in between. The CDR3 DNA reads TGTGCCAGCAGGGAGGCCCACACCTTC. Translating it yields CASREAHTF.

This clone occurred once. The gene calls are TRBV27 and TRBJ2-5; D not certain. V lost 5 bases to trimming and J lost 0 bases, with 16 bases between them. Germline V gene data show CDR1 as MNHEY and CDR2 as SMNVEV (reference sequence). This CDR3 is 16 amino acids long. The DNA for the CDR3 is TGTGCCAGCAGTACCAACCCGAGCACGTACCAAGAGACCCAGTACTTC. It translates to CASSTNPSTYQETQYF.

This chain uses TRBV7-2 with TRBJ2-3; D gene unclear. CDR3 length: 12 residues. With 3 bases removed from V and 6 bases from J, the gap between germline ends came to 7 bases. CDR1 and CDR2 from the germline V gene are SGHTA and FQGNSA. The CDR3 nucleotides read TGTGCCAGCAGCTTCGGTAGTGATACGCAGTATTTT. It yields the protein CASSFGSDTQYF.